This TCR beta chain was profiled in a study of shared clonotypes between healthy human individuals. TCRdb's table, derived via immunoSEQ multiplex PCR, lists solely in-frame clones and lacks some. The sample contains roughly 1 million clones, 65% to 80% of which appear only once. All donors were healthy HIV-negative adults lacking recent acute infections or vaccinations. With V trimmed by 4 bases and J by 0 bases, 7 bases remained unmatched. The CDR3 spans 16 residues. Germline assignment: CDR1 SGHRS and CDR2 YFSETQ. V is TRBV5-1 and J is TRBJ1-3, with 7 positions matching TRBD1. The TCR originated in a man younger than 35 in good health. Sequencing was done on a sample of memory CD4+ T cells sorted from blood. Noted subset: CD45RA-negative fraction. The CDR3 DNA follows: TGCGCCAGCAGCACTGGACAGGCCATCTCTGGAAACACCATATATTTT. Translated, it gives CASSTGQAISGNTIYF.